This TCR beta chain stems from a study of CXCR3-negative and CXCR3-positive naive CD8 T cells. Points from the study as a whole: The authors found comparable surface CD5 between naive subsets and inferred TCR strength from TRB CDR3 properties. Hydrophobicity was higher for TRB CDR3s found in CXCR3-positive naive cells than in CXCR3-negative naive cells. TRBV-TRBJ usage was alike in naive CXCR3-negative and CXCR3-positive cells but differed in memory cells.

This CDR3 contains 13 residues. UMI-labeled TRB cDNA libraries were prepared by 5' RACE. TCRdb re-called the 5' RACE reads and gives one entry per CDR3 protein, without DNA. The sample includes approximately 59,000 distinct CDR3 sequences. To note about this clonotype: Antigen specificity is unknown.

The specimen was naive CXCR3+ CD8+ T cells from blood. The subset denotes: CD45RO-CCR7+CD27+CD95- naive CD8+ T cells expressing CXCR3 (TNR3+). The chain is built from TRBV12-3 or TRBV12-4 and TRBJ2-2; TCRdb picks TRBD1, but there is no DNA to check that call. The TCR sequence derives from a human donor in good health. Some clones in this sample may be carry-over from other donors' samples. The CDR3 protein is CASSLGGPGELFF.